This TCR beta chain originates from a study of T-cell reconstitution after alpha-beta-depleted transplantation in children. Findings of the study overall: There were some patients whose high TCRbeta diversity at day 60 came from surviving recipient T cells and thymic progenitors. Reported findings indicate that, about two months after transplant, alpha-beta T cells came from several hundred expanded clones, which were derived from non-depleted graft cells. Fresh T-cell production supplied most of the T-cell counts and diversity seen one year after transplant.

Unique molecular identifiers were used to barcode this TCRbeta library. TCRdb re-derived calls from the PCR reads in MiXCR, one entry per CDR3 protein. This sample yields about 97,000 distinct CDR3 sequences, of which approximately 6% are seen a single time; around 5.6% belongs to the top ten. This clonotype was counted at least ten times. Antigen unknown. Per germline, CDR1 SGHRS and CDR2 YFSETQ. There are 15 residues in the CDR3. The germline V and J ends were trimmed by 0 bases and 5 bases, with 14 bases remaining between them. The sequenced sample was PBMCs, mostly from graft donor cells, obtained 60 days after TCRalphabeta/CD19-depleted stem cell transplant. The rearrangement joins TRBV5-1 to TRBJ2-5; D uncertain. The sequence came from a female patient aged 2 to 10 who had a stem cell transplant for Fanconi anemia, so the T cells may come from the graft donor. Here the CDR3 DNA reads TGCGCCAGCAGCTTGGTAGGCGGACCCGGGGAGACCCAGTACTTC. It is translated as CASSLVGGPGETQYF.